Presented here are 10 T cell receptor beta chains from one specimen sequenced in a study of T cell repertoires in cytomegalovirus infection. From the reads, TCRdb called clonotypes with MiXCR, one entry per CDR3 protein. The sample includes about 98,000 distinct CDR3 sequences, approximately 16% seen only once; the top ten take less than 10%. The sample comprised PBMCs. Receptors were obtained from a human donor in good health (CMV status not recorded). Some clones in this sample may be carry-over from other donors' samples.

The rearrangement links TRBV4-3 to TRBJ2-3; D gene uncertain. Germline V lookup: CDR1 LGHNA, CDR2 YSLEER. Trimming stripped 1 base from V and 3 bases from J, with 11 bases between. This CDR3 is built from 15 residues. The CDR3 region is CASSQGASRTDTQYF. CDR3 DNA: TGCGCCAGCAGCCAAGGAGCTTCTAGGACAGATACGCAGTATTTT.

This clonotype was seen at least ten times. CDR3 nucleotides: TGTGCCAGCAGCGTCATTGGGGAGCTGTTTTTT. Translating gives CASSVIGELFF. The genes are TRBV11-2 and TRBJ2-2; D remains unclear. Trimming cost V 5 bases and J 8 bases, with 6 bases left between them. The germline gives CDR1 SGHAT, CDR2 FQNNGV. The CDR3 is 11 residues long.

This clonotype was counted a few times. The CDR3 here is CASSQEGAPYNEQFF. The CDR3 DNA sequence: TGTGCCAGCAGCCAAGAGGGTGCTCCCTACAATGAGCAGTTCTTC. The V call is TRBV3-1, the J call TRBJ2-1, with D uncertain. Germline V gives CDR1 LGHDT, CDR2 YNNKEL (reference sequence). This CDR3 is built from 15 residues. The V gene lost 0 bases and the J gene lost 2 bases, with 8 bases spanning the gap.

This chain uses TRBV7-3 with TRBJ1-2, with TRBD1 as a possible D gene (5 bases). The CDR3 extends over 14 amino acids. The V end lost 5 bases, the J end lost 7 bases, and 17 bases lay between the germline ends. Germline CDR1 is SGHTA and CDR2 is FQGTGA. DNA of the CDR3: TGTGCCAGCAGCCCCGGGACGGAGGGAAGTGGCTACACCTTC. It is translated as CASSPGTEGSGYTF.

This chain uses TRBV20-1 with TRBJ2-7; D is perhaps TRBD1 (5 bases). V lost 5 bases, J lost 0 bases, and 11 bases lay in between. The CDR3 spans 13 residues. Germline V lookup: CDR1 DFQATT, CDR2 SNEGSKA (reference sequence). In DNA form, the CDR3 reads TGCAGTGCTTACAGGACATCCTCCTACGAGCAGTACTTC. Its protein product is CSAYRTSSYEQYF.

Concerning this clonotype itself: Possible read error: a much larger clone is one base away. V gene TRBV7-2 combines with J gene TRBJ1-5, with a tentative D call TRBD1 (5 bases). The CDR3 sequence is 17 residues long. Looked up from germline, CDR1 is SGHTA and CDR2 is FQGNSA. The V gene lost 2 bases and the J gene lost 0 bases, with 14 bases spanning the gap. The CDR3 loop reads CASSLSSDSASNQPQHF. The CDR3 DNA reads TGTGCCAGCAGCTTATCGAGCGACAGTGCTAGCAATCAGCCCCAGCATTTT.

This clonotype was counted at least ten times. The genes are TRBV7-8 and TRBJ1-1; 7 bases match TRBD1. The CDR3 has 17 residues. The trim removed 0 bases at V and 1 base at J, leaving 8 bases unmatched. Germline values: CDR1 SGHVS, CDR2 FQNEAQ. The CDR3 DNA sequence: TGTGCCAGCAGCTTAGCCCCGCTCAGGGGGTGGAACACTGAAGCTTTCTTT. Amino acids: CASSLAPLRGWNTEAFF.

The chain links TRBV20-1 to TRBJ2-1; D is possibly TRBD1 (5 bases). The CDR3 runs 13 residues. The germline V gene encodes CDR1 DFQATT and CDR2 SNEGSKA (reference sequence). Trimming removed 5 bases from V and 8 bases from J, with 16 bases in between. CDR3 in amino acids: CSAGRRETDEQFF. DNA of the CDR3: TGCAGTGCTGGACGGAGAGAGACAGATGAGCAGTTCTTC.

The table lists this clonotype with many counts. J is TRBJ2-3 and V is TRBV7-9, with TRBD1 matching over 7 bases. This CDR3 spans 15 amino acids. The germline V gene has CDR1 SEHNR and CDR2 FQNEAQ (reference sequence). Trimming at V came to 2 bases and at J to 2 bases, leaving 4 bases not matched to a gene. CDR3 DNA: TGTGCCAGCAGCTTAAGGACAGGAACCACAGATACGCAGTATTTT. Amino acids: CASSLRTGTTDTQYF.

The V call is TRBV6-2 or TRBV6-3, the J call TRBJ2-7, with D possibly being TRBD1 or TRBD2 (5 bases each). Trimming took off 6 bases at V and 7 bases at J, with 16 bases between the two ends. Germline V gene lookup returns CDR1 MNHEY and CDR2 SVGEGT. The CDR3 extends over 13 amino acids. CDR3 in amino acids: CASSPGTTREQYF. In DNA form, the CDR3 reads TGTGCCAGCAGCCCCGGGACGACGCGGGAGCAGTACTTC.